One and the same sample provided the 17 T cell receptor beta chains below, sequenced in a study of neurological immune-mediated disorders. TCRdb re-called the 5' RACE reads with MiXCR, one entry per CDR3 protein. This table has approximately 37,000 distinct CDR3 sequences, approximately 4.2% appearing once. The specimen was PBMCs. The receptors stem from a man aged 25 to 40 with multiple sclerosis.

V and J are TRBV5-1 and TRBJ1-1; tentative D call: TRBD1 (5 bases). The CDR3 is 12 residues long. V gave up 7 bases and J gave up 8 bases, with 15 bases separating them. Per the germline V gene, CDR1 is SGHRS and CDR2 is YFSETQ. CDR3 sequence: CASAPGGGEAFF. The DNA of the CDR3 is TGCGCCAGCGCCCCTGGTGGGGGGGAAGCTTTCTTT.

Concerning this clonotype: Since a much larger clone is just one base distant, this may be a read error. The chain joins TRBV3-1 to TRBJ2-5; no firm D call. CDR1 is LGHDT, CDR2 YNNKEL, per germline (reference sequence). The CDR3 consists of 13 residues. With 4 bases removed from V and 2 bases from J, the gap between germline ends came to 8 bases. In DNA, the CDR3 is TGTGCCAGCAGCCGGGAAAGACAAGAGACCCAGTACTTC. It yields the protein CASSRERQETQYF.

This clonotype was seen many times. This chain joins TRBV25-1 and TRBJ1-4; possibly TRBD1 for D (6 bases). CDR3 length equals 17 residues. The V end was cut by 4 bases, the J end by 6 bases, with 21 bases between. Germline CDR1 MGHDK, CDR2 SYGVNS. CDR3 sequence: CASSVTRGRGSDEKLFF. The CDR3 coding sequence is TGTGCCAGCAGTGTGACTAGGGGAAGGGGGTCGGATGAAAAACTGTTTTTT.

This clonotype was counted ten times or more. The genes are TRBV11-3 and TRBJ2-7; D not resolved. Germline values: CDR1 SGHNT, CDR2 YENEEA. The CDR3 covers 13 residues. The germline V and J ends were trimmed by 1 base and 2 bases, with 6 bases remaining between them. In DNA form, the CDR3 reads TGTGCCAGCAGCTTAGGTTTGACCTACGAGCAGTACTTC. Amino acids: CASSLGLTYEQYF.

This clonotype appeared many times. This chain connects TRBV12-3 or TRBV12-4 to TRBJ1-5; D not resolved. Trimming left V 3 bases short and J 3 bases short, with 12 bases between. The CDR3 runs 15 residues. The CDR3 region has the DNA TGTGCCAGCAGTTTGTTTGGCGGTAACAATCAGCCCCAGCATTTT. The encoded protein is CASSLFGGNNQPQHF.

This clonotype was observed many times. The CDR3 region is CASSPLSGLAGITDTQYF. The CDR3 nucleotides are TGTGCCAGCAGTCCACTATCGGGGCTAGCGGGAATCACAGATACGCAGTATTTT. The chain uses TRBV6-5 and TRBJ2-3; 9 nucleotides agree with TRBD2. Trimming removed 5 bases from V and 2 bases from J; junction bases left unmatched: 14. CDR1 MNHEY and CDR2 SVGAGI come from the germline V gene. This CDR3 has 18 residues.

This clonotype is large in the sample. The rearrangement uses TRBV27 and TRBJ2-1, with D perhaps matching TRBD1 or TRBD2 (5 bases each). Trimming cost V 9 bases and J 3 bases, with 9 bases left between them. The CDR3 covers 12 residues. The germline V gene encodes CDR1 MNHEY and CDR2 SMNVEV (reference sequence). CDR3 sequence (DNA): TGTGCCAGTTGGGACCTCTACAATGAGCAGTTCTTC. Amino acid sequence: CASWDLYNEQFF.

There are many counts of this clonotype. V usage is TRBV3-1 and J usage is TRBJ1-1, with 7 bases matching TRBD1. The V gene's germline CDR1 is LGHDT and CDR2 YNNKEL (reference sequence). The CDR3 has 15 amino acids. J lost 3 bases, V lost 4 bases, and 8 bases had no gene match. Written as DNA, the CDR3 is TGTGCCAGCAGCCCAAGACAGGGCGCGTACACTGAAGCTTTCTTT. Protein: CASSPRQGAYTEAFF.

This clonotype was observed at least ten times. This sequence joins TRBV15 and TRBJ2-7; TRBD1 matches at 8 bases. Per the germline V gene, CDR1 is LNHNV and CDR2 is YYDKDF (reference sequence). This CDR3 is 15 amino acids long. V trimming: 5 bases; J trimming: 10 bases; junction bases outside the gene matches: 16. The CDR3 DNA is TGTGCCACCAGCGGAAGAGGTGGCCAGGGGGCTGAACAGTACTTC. Its protein is CATSGRGGQGAEQYF.

This clonotype has a count of ten or more. V is TRBV20-1 and J is TRBJ2-5; 8 bases are a match to TRBD2. The CDR3 consists of 12 residues. V lost 7 bases and J lost 3; bases outside the gene matches: 4. Germline V CDR1 and CDR2: DFQATT, SNEGSKA (reference sequence). The CDR3 loop reads CSERGPEETQYF. CDR3 in DNA: TGCAGTGAGCGGGGGCCCGAAGAGACCCAGTACTTC.

This clonotype showed up just a few times. The chain couples TRBV5-5 to TRBJ2-5; 9 bases line up with TRBD1. After removal of 5 bases from V and 5 bases from J, the junction contained 13 bases not matched to a gene. The CDR3 spans 16 residues. CDR1 is SGHKS, CDR2 YYEKEE, per germline (reference sequence). The CDR3 reads CASSPTGGVLAETQYF. The CDR3 DNA is TGTGCCAGCAGTCCGACAGGGGGGGTCTTGGCGGAGACCCAGTACTTC.

This clonotype showed up many times. The chain carries TRBV7-6 and TRBJ2-3; D gene uncertain. The CDR3 is made up of 15 amino acids. Germline assignment: CDR1 SGHVS and CDR2 FNYEAQ. V shed 0 bases and J shed 3 bases, with 10 bases lying between them. The CDR3 DNA follows: TGTGCCAGCAGCTTAGCGTTCGGTAAAACAGATACGCAGTATTTT. The encoded protein is CASSLAFGKTDTQYF.

Ten or more counts support this clonotype. This chain joins TRBV6-5 and TRBJ2-1; 8 bases map to TRBD2. Germline CDR1 reads MNHEY; CDR2 reads SVGAGI. Trimming cost V 6 bases and J 9 bases; bases outside gene matches: 7. The CDR3 loop spans 13 amino acids. The CDR3 DNA reads as TGTGCCAGCAGGTGGGGACTAGGGGCTGAGCAGTTCTTC. Translated: CASRWGLGAEQFF.

This clonotype came up many times. The chain combines TRBV7-8 with TRBJ2-7, with 8 bases fitting TRBD1. CDR1 and CDR2 (germline): SGHVS, FQNEAQ. Germline trimming cut 4 bases from V and 4 bases from J; bases unmatched to any gene: 6. CDR3 length: 14 amino acids. The DNA for the CDR3 is TGTGCCAGCAGCTCCGGACAGGGTGAATACGAGCAGTACTTC. Translation gives CASSSGQGEYEQYF.

There are many counts of this clonotype. This chain uses TRBV6-6 with TRBJ1-2, with D uncertain. This CDR3 region has 13 residues. Germline V gives CDR1 MNHNY, CDR2 SVGAGI (reference sequence). V was trimmed by 5 bases and J by 0 bases, leaving 7 bases between them. The DNA of the CDR3 is TGTGCCAGCAGTGCCCAGCCTAACTATGGCTACACCTTC. It codes for CASSAQPNYGYTF.

Many counts were recorded for this clonotype. This chain joins TRBV24-1 and TRBJ1-2; D is perhaps TRBD1 (6 bases). Between the trimmed V and J ends, which lost 3 bases and 4 bases, there was a span of 17 bases. This CDR3 contains 16 residues. Germline V gives CDR1 KGHDR, CDR2 SFDVKD. The CDR3 here is CATSDHVQGSGYGYTF. DNA of the CDR3: TGTGCCACCAGTGATCATGTTCAGGGGTCGGGCTATGGCTACACCTTC.

There are a few counts of this clonotype. J is TRBJ1-1 and V is TRBV3-1, with D unclear. V was trimmed by 6 bases and J by 1 base, leaving 12 bases between them. CDR3 length: 14 amino acids. Germline V gene sequence: CDR1 LGHDT, CDR2 YNNKEL (reference sequence). CDR3 DNA: TGTGCCAGCAGTCAGCCGGGCTGGAACACTGAAGCTTTCTTT. This translates into CASSQPGWNTEAFF. Full variable domain (rest looked up from reference TRBV3-1 and TRBJ1-1): DTAVSQTPKYLVTQMGNDKSIKCEQNLGHDTMYWYKQDSKKFLKIMFSYNNKELIINETVPNRFSPKSPDKAHLNLHINSLELGDSAVYFCASSQPGWNTEAFFGQGTRLTVV.